The 20 T cell receptor beta chains listed next were all sequenced from one sample in a study of T cells in women clearing cervical HPV infection. Profiled with immunoSEQ multiplex PCR; TCRdb holds only in-frame clones, not every one. The repertoire table contains 40,000 to 55,000 clones. Sequences were obtained from blood buffy coat. The receptors here all came from a woman aged 18 to 75 with a cervical HPV16 infection that either progressed to CIN3+ or cleared (not recorded which).

The sequenced CDR3 bases are TGTGCCAGCAGCTTCGGGACAGGCATAGAACCA. This translates into CASSFGTGIEP. The whole CDR3 sequence is CASSFGTGIEPLFF. J is TRBJ1-4 and V is TRBV5-6; 8 bases line up with TRBD1. The read comes to an end 3 residues before the CDR3 does, leaving the germline J gene to fill in the end. Germline V CDR1 and CDR2: SGHDT, YYEEEE. The CDR3 contains 14 residues.

Details on this clone: The read gets to within 3 residues of the CDR3 end, and the germline J gene fills in the rest. J is TRBJ2-7 and V is TRBV4-1; tentative D call: TRBD2 (6 bases). Germline V CDR1 and CDR2: MGHRA, YSYEKL. The ends were cut back, 0 bases at V and 2 bases at J, with 11 bases in the middle. CDR3 size: 15 residues. The CDR3 here is CASSQDPGLTYEQYF. The CDR3 DNA, read in part, is TGCGCCAGCAGCCAAGACCCGGGACTCACCTACGAG.

About this clone itself: Coverage ceases 3 residues before the CDR3 finishes, and the germline J gene fills in the end. The chain recombines TRBV5-1 with TRBJ1-4; D is ambiguous. The CDR3 runs to 14 residues. The germline V and J ends were trimmed by 5 bases and 4 bases, with 12 bases remaining between them. Germline values: CDR1 SGHRS, CDR2 YFSETQ. CDR3 protein: CASSRALVNEKLFF. CDR3 DNA (partial): TGCGCCAGCAGTAGGGCCCTGGTTAATGAAAAA.

A remark on this clone: Coverage ceases 3 residues before the CDR3 finishes, and the germline J gene fills in the end. The chain couples TRBV6-1 to TRBJ2-2, with TRBD1 matching over 7 bases. This CDR3 is 16 amino acids long. In germline, CDR1 is MNHNS, CDR2 SASEGT. CDR3 loop: CASSEARTGLDSPLFF. The sequenced CDR3 bases are TGTGCCAGCAGTGAAGCGCGGACAGGACTCGATTCACCG.

The part of the CDR3 DNA that was read is TGTGCCAGCAGGGCACAGGGTCAGGAGACG. It codes for CASRAQGQET. In full, the CDR3 reads CASRAQGQETQYF. V and J are TRBV28 and TRBJ2-3, with a tentative D call TRBD1 (6 bases). The CDR3 is cut off 3 residues early in the read; its end comes from the germline J gene. Germline V gene data show CDR1 as MDHEN and CDR2 as SYDVKM. There are 13 residues in the CDR3.

Notes on this clone: The read comes to an end 3 residues before the CDR3 does, leaving the germline J gene to fill in the end. The rearrangement links TRBV2 to TRBJ2-5; possible D gene TRBD2, 5 bases. The CDR3 runs to 14 residues. V lost 6 bases and J lost 1, with 12 bases in between. Germline values: CDR1 SNHLY, CDR2 FYNNEI. The CDR3 is CASRVQRVQETQYF. CDR3 bases read: TGTGCCAGCAGAGTTCAGAGGGTCCAAGAGACC.

Worth noting for this clone: With the read ending 3 residues before the CDR3 end, the germline J gene is used to fill in that end. J is TRBJ2-4 and V is TRBV20-1; D is unclear. Trimming stripped 3 bases from V and 0 bases from J, with 18 bases between. The V gene's germline CDR1 is DFQATT and CDR2 SNEGSKA (reference sequence). This CDR3 contains 17 residues. CDR3 DNA, as far as it was read: TGCAGTGCTAGCCCGACTCAGAACGGCCTAGCCAAAAACATT. Amino acids: CSASPTQNGLAKNI. The full CDR3 protein is CSASPTQNGLAKNIQYF.

Regarding this clone: The CDR3 end falls 3 residues outside the read, so it is completed with the germline J gene. The chain recombines TRBV5-6 with TRBJ2-3, with TRBD1 matching 7 bases. The CDR3 is 14 residues long. Germline loops: CDR1 SGHDT, CDR2 YYEEEE. The part of the CDR3 DNA that was read is TGTGCCAGCAGCTTGACAGGGGATTTCGAGACG. Encoded protein: CASSLTGDFET. The full CDR3 reads CASSLTGDFETQYF.

As concerns this clone: Read coverage stops 3 residues before the CDR3 terminus; the germline J gene supplies the remainder. The rearrangement joins TRBV6-1 to TRBJ2-3, with a tentative D call TRBD1 (6 bases). This CDR3 contains 16 residues. Germline V gene lookup returns CDR1 MNHNS and CDR2 SASEGT. CDR3 sequence reads: CASSERTDSYQETQYF. CDR3 bases read: TGTGCCAGCAGTGAGAGGACAGATTCGTACCAAGAGACG.

As regards this clone: The CDR3 extends 3 residues past the end of the read, so its final part is completed from the germline J gene. The chain recombines TRBV12-3 or TRBV12-4 with TRBJ2-3; 10 bases are shared with TRBD2. J lost 0 bases, V lost 3 bases, and 12 bases had no gene match. This CDR3 comprises 19 residues. The CDR3 here is CASSFFPQLAGGSTDTQYF. CDR3 bases read: TGTGCCAGCAGTTTTTTCCCCCAGTTAGCGGGGGGAAGCACAGATACG.

With regard to this clone: The DNA ends 3 residues before the CDR3 does, and the rest of the CDR3 is filled in from the germline J gene. The rearrangement joins TRBV12-3 or TRBV12-4 to TRBJ1-2; 7 bases line up with TRBD1. Germline trimming cut 9 bases from V and 7 bases from J; bases unmatched to any gene: 11. CDR3 length: 13 amino acids. This CDR3 reads CASGQAGIGGYTF. Partial CDR3 DNA: TGTGCCAGTGGACAGGCCGGAATCGGTGGC.

Note on this clone: The CDR3 end falls 3 residues outside the read, so it is completed with the germline J gene. The rearrangement links TRBV7-8 to TRBJ2-1, with a possible D match to TRBD2 (5 bases). Trimming shortened V by 8 bases and J by 4 bases, and 18 bases separated the two germline ends. Germline V lookup: CDR1 SGHVS, CDR2 FQNEAQ. The CDR3 runs to 15 residues. CDR3 bases read: TGTGCCAGCTCGGCTCAGGTGCGGGCTTACAATGAG. The encoded protein is CASSAQVRAYNE. The entire CDR3 is CASSAQVRAYNEQFF. The full variable domain, in which reference TRBV7-8 and TRBJ2-1 provide the parts outside the CDR3, is GAGVSQSPRYKVAKRGQDVALRCDPISGHVSLFWYQQALGQGPEFLTYFQNEAQLDKSGLPSDRFFAERPEGSVSTLKIQRTQQEDSAVYLCASSAQVRAYNEQFFGPGTRLTVL.

CDR3: CSARDVTGGNQPQHF. The CDR3 DNA, read in part, is TGCAGTGCTAGAGATGTAACAGGGGGCAATCAGCCC. This chain connects TRBV20-1 to TRBJ1-5; 7 nucleotides align to TRBD1. Read sequence stops 3 residues before the CDR3 end, and the germline J gene provides the missing end. V lost 0 bases to trimming and J lost 2 bases; unmatched junction nucleotides: 4. CDR3 length equals 15 residues. Germline V gives CDR1 DFQATT, CDR2 SNEGSKA (reference sequence).

Note on this clone: The read comes to an end 3 residues before the CDR3 does, leaving the germline J gene to fill in the end. The chain recombines TRBV5-1 with TRBJ2-2; no definite D call. Germline CDR1 reads SGHRS; CDR2 reads YFSETQ. This CDR3 is built from 15 residues. V lost 0 bases to trimming and J lost 1 base, with 7 bases between them. CDR3 amino acids: CASSLGQMNTGELFF. The DNA read from the CDR3 is TGCGCCAGCAGCTTGGGGCAGATGAACACCGGGGAG.

About this clone: Read sequence stops 3 residues before the CDR3 end, and the germline J gene provides the missing end. V usage is TRBV6-1 and J usage is TRBJ1-6; maybe TRBD1 (6 bases). Per germline, CDR1 MNHNS and CDR2 SASEGT. The CDR3 runs 17 residues. V was shortened by 1 base and J by 10 bases, with 20 bases between the two germline ends. The CDR3 DNA, read in part, is TGTGCCAGCAGTGAAGTTTTGGGGGCAGGGTCAAGGTCACCC. Translation: CASSEVLGAGSRSP. The whole CDR3 reads CASSEVLGAGSRSPLHF.

On this clone: The CDR3 goes on 3 residues after the read ends, and that part is filled in from the germline J gene. This rearrangement joins TRBV7-3 to TRBJ2-5; D gene unclear. This CDR3 is built from 13 residues. V was pared by 4 bases and J by 1 base, with 7 bases between. Germline CDR1 reads SGHTA; CDR2 reads FQGTGA. The CDR3 sequence is CASSSMAQETQYF. The CDR3 bases that were read are TGTGCCAGCAGCTCGATGGCCCAAGAGACC.

About this clone: The CDR3 goes on 3 residues after the read ends, and that part is filled in from the germline J gene. The chain links TRBV2 to TRBJ2-3; 10 bases align to TRBD1. CDR1 is SNHLY and CDR2 is FYNNEI in the germline V gene. The CDR3 is 18 residues long. The CDR3 reads CASTPRVRDRGLGQPQYF. The CDR3 DNA, read in part, is TGTGCCAGCACCCCGCGAGTCCGGGACAGGGGCTTGGGTCAGCCG. Together with reference TRBV2 and TRBJ2-3, the CDR3 gives the full variable domain: EPEVTQTPSHQVTQMGQEVILRCVPISNHLYFYWYRQILGQKVEFLVSFYNNEISEKSEIFDDQFSVERPDGSNFTLKIRSTKLEDSAMYFCASTPRVRDRGLGQPQYFGPGTRLTVL.

CDR3 loop: CASSSKLTGARSGANVLFF. CDR3 bases read: TGTGCCAGCTCATCTAAACTCACAGGGGCCCGCTCTGGGGCCAACGTA. The chain uses TRBV18 and TRBJ1-4; 7 bases align to TRBD1. The CDR3 end is not reached by the read, which stops 3 residues before it; the germline J gene fills it in. The length of the CDR3 is 19 residues. The germline V gene has CDR1 KGHSH and CDR2 LQKENI.

Comment on this clone: The CDR3 end lies 3 residues beyond the end of the read and is filled in from the germline J gene. V is TRBV7-3 and J is TRBJ2-1, with TRBD2 matching 7 bases. Germline lookup yields CDR1 SGHTA and CDR2 FQGTGA. The junction had 11 bases not matched to a gene; V was cut back by 5 bases and J by 7 bases. This CDR3 has 15 amino acids. CDR3 sequence reads: CASSPGLPRSNEQFF. The DNA read from the CDR3 is TGTGCCAGCAGCCCGGGACTACCTCGTAGTAATGAG.

As to this clone: The read finishes 3 residues shy of the CDR3 end, and the germline J gene is used to complete it. The chain uses TRBV20-1 and TRBJ1-2; TRBD1 might be the D (5 bases). The CDR3 is 15 amino acids. The germline V and J ends were trimmed by 0 bases and 0 bases, with 11 bases remaining between them. Germline-derived CDR1 and CDR2 are DFQATT and SNEGSKA (reference sequence). Incomplete CDR3 DNA: TGCAGTGCTAGAGATCAGACAGTGGCTAACTATGGC. Its protein is CSARDQTVANYG. The full CDR3 protein reads CSARDQTVANYGYTF.